These 15 T cell receptor beta chains were all obtained from the same sample, sequenced in a study of blood T cell repertoires in COVID-19. Only in-frame clones appear in the TCRdb table, and some are missing; sequencing was by immunoSEQ multiplex PCR. The sample contains about 440,000 clones, about nine tenths of which appear only once. Sequencing was done on a sample of PBMCs or T cells enriched from blood (not recorded which). These receptors were obtained from a man aged 18 to 35 who had recovered from COVID-19.

The chain links TRBV24-1 to TRBJ2-5; D is possibly TRBD2 (7 bases). There are 13 residues in the CDR3. CDR1 KGHDR and CDR2 SFDVKD come from the germline V gene. Trimming left V 5 bases short and J 5 bases short, with 11 bases between. The CDR3 nucleotides are TGTGCCACCAGTGCCGGGGGGCGGGAGACCCAGTACTTC. Translated: CATSAGGRETQYF.

The rearrangement uses TRBV19 and TRBJ2-1; 9 bases match TRBD2. V was pared by 8 bases and J by 2 bases, with 10 bases of the junction left unmatched. This CDR3 has 16 amino acids. Germline CDR1 and CDR2: LNHDA and SQIVND (reference sequence). CDR3 coding DNA: TGTGCCAGTCGGATAGCGGGAGACCCGCCCTACAATGAGCAGTTCTTC. Protein: CASRIAGDPPYNEQFF.

This clone is a singleton in its sample. The chain recombines TRBV24-1 with TRBJ1-2; D is uncertain. This CDR3 is built from 14 residues. Germline V gene lookup returns CDR1 KGHDR and CDR2 SFDVKD. Trimming took 3 bases from V and 2 from J, leaving 9 bases between them. DNA of the CDR3: TGTGCCACCAGTGATCCGGGTCGGAACTATGGCTACACCTTC. Its protein is CATSDPGRNYGYTF.

The chain recombines TRBV6-4 with TRBJ1-2; tentative D call: TRBD1 (6 bases). V was pared by 6 bases and J by 1 base, with 12 bases between. Germline V gives CDR1 MRHNA, CDR2 SNTAGT. The CDR3 totals 14 residues. The CDR3 coding sequence is TGTGCCAGCAGCCGGACAGCTTATAACTATGGCTACACCTTC. Amino acids: CASSRTAYNYGYTF.

The chain recombines TRBV6-5 with TRBJ1-1; possibly TRBD1 for D (5 bases). CDR1 is MNHEY and CDR2 is SVGAGI in the germline V gene. Trimming removed 8 bases at V and 11 bases at J, with 21 bases between. There are 13 residues in the CDR3. The CDR3 nucleotides are TGTGCCAGCTTAGCGGGACCAACGGTGGGGGCTTTCTTT. Amino acid sequence: CASLAGPTVGAFF.

The chain joins TRBV9 to TRBJ2-6; D is possibly TRBD2 (7 bases). Germline loops: CDR1 SGDLS, CDR2 YYNGEE. This CDR3 comprises 17 residues. V was cut by 2 bases and J by 2 bases, with 14 bases left in between. CDR3 sequence: CASSVEQGGTGANVLTF. CDR3 bases: TGTGCCAGCAGCGTGGAACAGGGAGGGACTGGGGCCAACGTCCTGACTTTC.

The sample holds a few counts of this clone. V and J are TRBV7-3 and TRBJ2-1; 11 bases align to TRBD2. V lost 11 bases to trimming and J lost 8 bases; unmatched junction nucleotides: 11. Germline values: CDR1 SGHTA, CDR2 FQGTGA. CDR3 size: 14 residues. CDR3 in DNA: TGTGCCTCGAGCGTTAGCGGGGGGGCGGATGAGCAGTTCTTC. It encodes CASSVSGGADEQFF.

The V and J genes are TRBV28 and TRBJ2-7, with 14 bases lining up with TRBD2. The CDR3 consists of 15 residues. Germline lookup yields CDR1 MDHEN and CDR2 SYDVKM. V trimming: 5 bases; J trimming: 4 bases; junction bases outside the gene matches: 4. The CDR3 sequence is CASSPTSGGDYEQYF. DNA of the CDR3: TGTGCCAGCAGTCCGACTAGCGGGGGGGATTACGAGCAGTACTTC.

The V and J genes are TRBV5-6 and TRBJ2-2; TRBD2 might be the D (5 bases). CDR1 and CDR2 (germline): SGHDT, YYEEEE. Between the trimmed V and J ends, which lost 1 base and 2 bases, there was a span of 12 bases. The CDR3 contains 16 residues. The CDR3: CASSLLSGSNTGELFF. CDR3 DNA sequence: TGTGCCAGCAGCTTGCTGAGCGGAAGCAACACCGGGGAGCTGTTTTTT. Complete variable domain (other parts from reference TRBV5-6 and TRBJ2-2): DAGVTQSPTHLIKTRGQQVTLRCSPKSGHDTVSWYQQALGQGPQFIFQYYEEEERQRGNFPDRFSGHQFPNYSSELNVNALLLGDSALYLCASSLLSGSNTGELFFGEGSRLTVL.

This clone was counted a single time. This sequence joins TRBV12-3 or TRBV12-4 and TRBJ1-2; 7 bases fit TRBD1. The CDR3 spans 13 residues. With 8 bases clipped from V and 4 bases from J, the junction kept 7 bases outside the gene matches. This CDR3 is CASGSRGFYGYTF. The CDR3 bases are TGTGCCAGCGGATCCAGGGGGTTCTATGGCTACACCTTC.

This clone has a handful of counts. The chain couples TRBV14 to TRBJ1-1; tentative D call: TRBD1 (5 bases). Looked up from germline, CDR1 is SGHDN and CDR2 is FVKESK. The CDR3 is 17 residues long. V was cut by 0 bases and J by 8 bases, with 22 bases left in between. The CDR3 is CASSQDLGPASEKEAFF. As DNA, the CDR3 is TGTGCCAGCAGCCAAGATTTGGGGCCCGCCAGTGAGAAGGAAGCTTTCTTT.

This clone was observed a handful of times. The gene calls are TRBV19 and TRBJ1-5; maybe TRBD1 (5 bases). CDR3 length: 14 amino acids. In germline, CDR1 is LNHDA, CDR2 SQIVND (reference sequence). Trimming left V 5 bases short and J 9 bases short, with 17 bases between. DNA for the CDR3: TGTGCCAGTAGTGAGCAGGGCCCGGGTGGGCCCCAGCATTTT. Amino acid sequence: CASSEQGPGGPQHF.

This chain uses TRBV2 with TRBJ1-6, with 7 bases that match TRBD1. Germline V gives CDR1 SNHLY, CDR2 FYNNEI. The CDR3 loop spans 15 amino acids. Trimming removed 6 bases from V and 7 bases from J; junction bases left unmatched: 9. For the CDR3, the DNA is TGTGCCAGCAGGGATATGGGACAGCGGAATTCACCCCTCCACTTT. Its protein product is CASRDMGQRNSPLHF. Looking up the rest from reference TRBV2 and TRBJ1-6 gives the full variable domain: EPEVTQTPSHQVTQMGQEVILRCVPISNHLYFYWYRQILGQKVEFLVSFYNNEISEKSEIFDDQFSVERPDGSNFTLKIRSTKLEDSAMYFCASRDMGQRNSPLHFGNGTRLTVT.

In DNA form, the CDR3 reads TGTGCCAGCAGTTTGGGGCGGGGACCCTACAATGAGCAGTTCTTC. Protein sequence: CASSLGRGPYNEQFF. V and J are TRBV27 and TRBJ2-1; D possibly corresponds to TRBD2 (6 bases). The CDR3 is 15 residues long. CDR1 is MNHEY and CDR2 is SMNVEV in the germline V gene (reference sequence). Trimming removed 3 bases at V and 2 bases at J, with 11 bases between.

V and J are TRBV4-2 and TRBJ1-2; 8 bases agree with TRBD1. From germline, CDR1 is LGHNA and CDR2 YNFKEQ. The CDR3 is 15 residues long. V dropped 0 bases and J dropped 6; count of bases not matched to a gene: 6. The chain's CDR3 is CASSQDSGQGDGYTF. The DNA of the CDR3 is TGTGCCAGCAGCCAAGATTCCGGACAGGGAGATGGCTACACCTTC.